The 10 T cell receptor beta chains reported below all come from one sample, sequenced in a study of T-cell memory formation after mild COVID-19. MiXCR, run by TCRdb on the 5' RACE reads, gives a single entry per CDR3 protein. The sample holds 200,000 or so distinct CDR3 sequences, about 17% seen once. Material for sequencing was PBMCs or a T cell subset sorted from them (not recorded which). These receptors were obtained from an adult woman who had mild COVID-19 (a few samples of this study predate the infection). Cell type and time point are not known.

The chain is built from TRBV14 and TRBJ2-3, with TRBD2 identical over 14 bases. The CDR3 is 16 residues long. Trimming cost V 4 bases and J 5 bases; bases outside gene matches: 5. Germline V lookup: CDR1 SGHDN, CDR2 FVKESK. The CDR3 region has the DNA TGTGCCAGCAGCCCGGGACTAGCGGGAGTGGGAGATACGCAGTATTTT. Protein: CASSPGLAGVGDTQYF. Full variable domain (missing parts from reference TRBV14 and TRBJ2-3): EAGVTQFPSHSVIEKGQTVTLRCDPISGHDNLYWYRRVMGKEIKFLLHFVKESKQDESGMPNNRFLAERTGGTYSTLKVQPAELEDSGVYFCASSPGLAGVGDTQYFGPGTRLTVL.

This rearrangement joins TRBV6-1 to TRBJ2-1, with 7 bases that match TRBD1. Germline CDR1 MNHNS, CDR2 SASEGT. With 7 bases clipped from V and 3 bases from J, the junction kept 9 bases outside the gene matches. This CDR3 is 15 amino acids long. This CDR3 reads CASILDRLHYNEQFF. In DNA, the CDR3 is TGTGCCAGCATCTTGGACAGGCTACACTACAATGAGCAGTTCTTC.

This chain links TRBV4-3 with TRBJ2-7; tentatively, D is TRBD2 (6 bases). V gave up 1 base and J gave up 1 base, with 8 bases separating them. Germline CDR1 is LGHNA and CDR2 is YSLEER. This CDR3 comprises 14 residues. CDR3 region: CASSQARGSYEQYF. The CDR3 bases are TGCGCCAGCAGCCAAGCTCGGGGGTCCTACGAGCAGTACTTC.

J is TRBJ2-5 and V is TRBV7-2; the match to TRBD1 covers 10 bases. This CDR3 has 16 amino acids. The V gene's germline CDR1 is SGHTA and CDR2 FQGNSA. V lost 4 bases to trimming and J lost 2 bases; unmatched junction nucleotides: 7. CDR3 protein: CASSSVDRGRQETQYF. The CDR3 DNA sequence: TGTGCCAGCAGCTCCGTCGACAGGGGGCGTCAAGAGACCCAGTACTTC.

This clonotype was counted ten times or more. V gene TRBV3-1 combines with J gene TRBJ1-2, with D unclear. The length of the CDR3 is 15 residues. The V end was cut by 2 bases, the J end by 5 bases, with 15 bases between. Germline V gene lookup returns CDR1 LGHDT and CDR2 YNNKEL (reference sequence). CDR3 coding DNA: TGTGCCAGCAGCCAATATGGGCAGCCTGCTTATGGCTACACCTTC. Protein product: CASSQYGQPAYGYTF.

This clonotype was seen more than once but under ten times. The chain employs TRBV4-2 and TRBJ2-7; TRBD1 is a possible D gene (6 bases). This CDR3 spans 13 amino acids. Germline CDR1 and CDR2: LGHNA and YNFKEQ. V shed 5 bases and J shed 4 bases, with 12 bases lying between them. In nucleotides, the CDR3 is TGTGCCAGCAGCGAACAGGGTAATTACGAGCAGTACTTC. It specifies CASSEQGNYEQYF.

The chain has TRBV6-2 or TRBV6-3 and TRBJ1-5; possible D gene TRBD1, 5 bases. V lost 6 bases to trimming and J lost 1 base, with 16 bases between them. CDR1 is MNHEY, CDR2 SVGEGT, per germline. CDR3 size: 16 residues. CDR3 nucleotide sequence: TGTGCCAGCAGCTCTACAGGACGGAAGAGCAATCAGCCCCAGCATTTT. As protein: CASSSTGRKSNQPQHF.

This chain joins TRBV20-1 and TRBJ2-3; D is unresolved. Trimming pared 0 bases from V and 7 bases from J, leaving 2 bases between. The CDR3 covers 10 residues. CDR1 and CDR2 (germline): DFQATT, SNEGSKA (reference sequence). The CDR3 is CSARDNTQYF. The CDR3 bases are TGCAGTGCTAGAGATAATACGCAGTATTTT.

In DNA, the CDR3 is TGTGCCACCAGCAGAGATCCCCAGGGACAGGTTCGGACGCAGTATTTT. Protein: CATSRDPQGQVRTQYF. The V and J genes are TRBV15 and TRBJ2-3; 8 bases align to TRBD1. The CDR3 covers 16 residues. V shed 0 bases, J shed 9 bases, and the junction held 11 bases outside the gene matches. The germline V gene encodes CDR1 LNHNV and CDR2 YYDKDF (reference sequence).

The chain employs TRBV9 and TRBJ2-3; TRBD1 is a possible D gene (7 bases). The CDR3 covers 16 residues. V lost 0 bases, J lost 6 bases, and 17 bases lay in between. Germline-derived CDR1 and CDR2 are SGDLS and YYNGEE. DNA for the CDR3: TGTGCCAGCAGCGTAGGACAGGGAGGCAAGGGGGATACGCAGTATTTT. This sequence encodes CASSVGQGGKGDTQYF.